This T cell receptor (beta chain) is from a study of blood T cell repertoires in COVID-19. The overall study: COVID-19 samples collected from the United States, Italy and Spain covered acute and convalescent phases. Nucleic acid was either cDNA or gDNA, and it came from T cells, B-cell-depleted T cells, or PBMCs.

This clone was seen a handful of times. Authors' processing steps: Amplification of reference gene primers was used by the study to estimate nucleated cell counts. Measured with immunoSEQ multiplex PCR; TCRdb has only the in-frame clones, and not every one. That table furnishes V, J and clone size, whereas the DNA furnished D and trimming. This table holds 140,000 to 150,000 clones, around 82% found once. The V gene's germline CDR1 is MNHEY and CDR2 SMNVEV (reference sequence). The CDR3 has 13 amino acids. The V gene lost 6 bases and the J gene lost 7 bases, with 16 bases spanning the gap. The source is a man between 60 and 75 years old with active or convalescent COVID-19. This chain joins TRBV27 and TRBJ2-7, with a possible D match to TRBD1 (6 bases). The sequenced sample was peripheral blood. CDR3 region: CASRGPGVREQYF. The CDR3 DNA is TGTGCCAGCAGAGGACCAGGGGTAAGGGAGCAGTACTTC.